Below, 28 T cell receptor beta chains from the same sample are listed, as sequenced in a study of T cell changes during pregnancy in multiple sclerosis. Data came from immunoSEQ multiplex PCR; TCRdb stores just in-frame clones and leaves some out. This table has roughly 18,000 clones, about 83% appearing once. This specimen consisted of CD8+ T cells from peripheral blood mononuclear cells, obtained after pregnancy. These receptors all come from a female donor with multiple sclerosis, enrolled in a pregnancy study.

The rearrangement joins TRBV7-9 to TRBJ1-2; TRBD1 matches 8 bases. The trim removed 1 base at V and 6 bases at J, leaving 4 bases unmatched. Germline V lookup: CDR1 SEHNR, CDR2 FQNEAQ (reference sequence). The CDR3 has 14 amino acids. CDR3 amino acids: CASSLGTGGDGYTF. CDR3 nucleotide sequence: TGTGCCAGCAGCTTAGGTACAGGGGGAGATGGCTACACCTTC.

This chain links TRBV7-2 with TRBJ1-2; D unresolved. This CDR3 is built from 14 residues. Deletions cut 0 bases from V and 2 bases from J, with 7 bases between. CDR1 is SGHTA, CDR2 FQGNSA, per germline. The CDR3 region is CASSLATENYGYTF. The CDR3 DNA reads TGTGCCAGCAGCTTAGCCACAGAAAACTATGGCTACACCTTC.

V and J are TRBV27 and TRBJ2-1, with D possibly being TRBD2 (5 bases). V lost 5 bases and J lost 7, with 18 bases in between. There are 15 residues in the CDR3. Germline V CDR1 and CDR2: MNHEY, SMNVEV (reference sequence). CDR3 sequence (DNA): TGTGCCAGCAGTCCGATCCTAGCTTCAAGGAATGAGCAGTTCTTC. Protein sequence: CASSPILASRNEQFF.

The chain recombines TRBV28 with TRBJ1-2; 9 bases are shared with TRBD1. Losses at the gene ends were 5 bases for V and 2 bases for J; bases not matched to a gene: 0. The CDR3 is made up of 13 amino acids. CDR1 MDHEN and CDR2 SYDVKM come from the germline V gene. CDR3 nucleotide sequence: TGTGCCAGCAGTGGACAGGGGAACTATGGCTACACCTTC. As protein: CASSGQGNYGYTF.

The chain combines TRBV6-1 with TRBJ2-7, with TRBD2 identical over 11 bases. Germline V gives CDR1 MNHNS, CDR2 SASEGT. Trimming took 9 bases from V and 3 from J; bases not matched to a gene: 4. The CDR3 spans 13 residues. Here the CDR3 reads CASNSGRGYEQYF. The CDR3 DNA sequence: TGTGCCAGTAATAGCGGGAGGGGCTACGAGCAGTACTTC.

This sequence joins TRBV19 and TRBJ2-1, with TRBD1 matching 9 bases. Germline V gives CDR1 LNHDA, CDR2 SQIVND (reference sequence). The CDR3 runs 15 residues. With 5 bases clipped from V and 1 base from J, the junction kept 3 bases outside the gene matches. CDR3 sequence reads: CASSGGQGSYNEQFF. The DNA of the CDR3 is TGTGCCAGTAGTGGTGGACAGGGGTCCTACAATGAGCAGTTCTTC.

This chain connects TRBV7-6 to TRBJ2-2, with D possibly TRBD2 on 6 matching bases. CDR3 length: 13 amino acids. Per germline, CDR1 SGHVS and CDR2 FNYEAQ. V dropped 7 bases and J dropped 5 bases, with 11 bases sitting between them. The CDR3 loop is CASKGGGTGELFF. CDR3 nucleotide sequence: TGTGCCAGCAAGGGCGGAGGGACCGGGGAGCTGTTTTTT.

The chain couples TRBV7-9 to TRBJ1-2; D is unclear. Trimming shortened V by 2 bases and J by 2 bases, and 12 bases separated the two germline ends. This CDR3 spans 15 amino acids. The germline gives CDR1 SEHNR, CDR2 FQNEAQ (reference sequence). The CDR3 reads CASSLSAILNYGYTF. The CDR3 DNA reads TGTGCCAGCAGCTTATCGGCAATACTAAACTATGGCTACACCTTC.

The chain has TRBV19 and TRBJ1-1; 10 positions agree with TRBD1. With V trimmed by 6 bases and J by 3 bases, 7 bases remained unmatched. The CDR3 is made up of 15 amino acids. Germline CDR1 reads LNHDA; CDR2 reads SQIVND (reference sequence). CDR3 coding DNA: TGTGCCAGTAGCACCGGGACAGGGGATTACACTGAAGCTTTCTTT. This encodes CASSTGTGDYTEAFF.

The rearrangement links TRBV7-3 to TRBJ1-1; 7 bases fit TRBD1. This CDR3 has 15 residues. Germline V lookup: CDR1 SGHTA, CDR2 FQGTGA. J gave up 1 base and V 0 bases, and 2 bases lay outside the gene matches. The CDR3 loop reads CASSLTGTANTEAFF. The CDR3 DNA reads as TGTGCCAGCAGCTTAACCGGGACAGCGAACACTGAAGCTTTCTTT. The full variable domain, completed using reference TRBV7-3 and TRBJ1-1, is GAGVSQTPSNKVTEKGKYVELRCDPISGHTALYWYRQSLGQGPEFLIYFQGTGAADDSGLPNDRFFAVRPEGSVSTLKIQRTERGDSAVYLCASSLTGTANTEAFFGQGTRLTVV.

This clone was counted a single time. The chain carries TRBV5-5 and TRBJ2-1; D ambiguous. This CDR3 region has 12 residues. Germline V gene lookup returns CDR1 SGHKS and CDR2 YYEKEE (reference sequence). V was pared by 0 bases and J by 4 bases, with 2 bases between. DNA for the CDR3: TGTGCCAGCAGCTTGGTATACAATGAGCAGTTCTTC. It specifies CASSLVYNEQFF.

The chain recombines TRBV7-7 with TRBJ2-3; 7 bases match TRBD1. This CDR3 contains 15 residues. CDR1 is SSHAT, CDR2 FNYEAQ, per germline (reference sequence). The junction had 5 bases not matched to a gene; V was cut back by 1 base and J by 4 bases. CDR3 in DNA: TGTGCCAGCAGCTTAGGACAGGGAATGCCAGATACGCAGTATTTT. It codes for CASSLGQGMPDTQYF. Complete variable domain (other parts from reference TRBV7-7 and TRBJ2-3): GAGVSQSPRYKVTKRGQDVTLRCDPISSHATLYWYQQALGQGPEFLTYFNYEAQPDKSGLPSDRFSAERPEGSISTLTIQRTEQRDSAMYRCASSLGQGMPDTQYFGPGTRLTVL.

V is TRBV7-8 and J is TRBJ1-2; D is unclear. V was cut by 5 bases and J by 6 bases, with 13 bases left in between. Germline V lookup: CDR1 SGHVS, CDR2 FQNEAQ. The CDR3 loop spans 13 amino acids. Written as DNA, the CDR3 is TGTGCCAGCAGCCCCAGAAGTACACATGGCTACACCTTC. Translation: CASSPRSTHGYTF.

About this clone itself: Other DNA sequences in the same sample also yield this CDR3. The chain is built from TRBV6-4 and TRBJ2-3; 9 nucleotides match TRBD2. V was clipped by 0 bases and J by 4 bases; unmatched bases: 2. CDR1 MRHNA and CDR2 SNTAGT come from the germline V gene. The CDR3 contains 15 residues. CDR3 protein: CASSDSAGGPDTQYF. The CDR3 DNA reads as TGTGCCAGCAGTGACTCCGCGGGGGGGCCAGATACGCAGTATTTT.

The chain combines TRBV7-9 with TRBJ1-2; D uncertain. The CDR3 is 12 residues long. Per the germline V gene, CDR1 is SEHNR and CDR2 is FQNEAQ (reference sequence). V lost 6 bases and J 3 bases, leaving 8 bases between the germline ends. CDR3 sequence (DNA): TGTGCCAGCAGTTTACCGGACTATGGCTACACCTTC. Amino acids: CASSLPDYGYTF.

CDR3 sequence: CASSLGGEGTNEKLFF. The CDR3 DNA reads as TGTGCCAGCAGCTTAGGGGGGGAGGGAACTAATGAAAAACTGTTTTTT. The genes are TRBV7-8 and TRBJ1-4; a possible D gene is TRBD1 (5 bases). The CDR3 extends over 16 amino acids. CDR1 and CDR2 from the germline V gene are SGHVS and FQNEAQ. Trimming took off 1 base at V and 1 base at J, with 10 bases between the two ends.

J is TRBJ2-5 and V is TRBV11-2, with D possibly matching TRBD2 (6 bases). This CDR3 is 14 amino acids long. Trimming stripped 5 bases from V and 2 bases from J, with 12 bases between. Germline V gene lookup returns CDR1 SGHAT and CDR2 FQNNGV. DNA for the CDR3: TGTGCCAGCAGCCCTCCGGGAGCTCAAGAGACCCAGTACTTC. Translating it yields CASSPPGAQETQYF.

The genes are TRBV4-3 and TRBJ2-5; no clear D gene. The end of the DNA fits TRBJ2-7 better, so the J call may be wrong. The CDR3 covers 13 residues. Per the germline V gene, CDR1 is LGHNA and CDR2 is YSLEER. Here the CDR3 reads CASSQDLYYEQYF. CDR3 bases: TGCGCCAGCAGCCAAGATCTTTACTACGAGCAGTACTTC.

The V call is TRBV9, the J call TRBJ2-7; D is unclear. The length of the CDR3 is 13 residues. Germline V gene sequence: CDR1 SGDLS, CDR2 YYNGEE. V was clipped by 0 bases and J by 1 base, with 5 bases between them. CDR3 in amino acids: CASSVGVSYEQYF. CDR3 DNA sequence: TGTGCCAGCAGCGTAGGAGTTTCCTACGAGCAGTACTTC.

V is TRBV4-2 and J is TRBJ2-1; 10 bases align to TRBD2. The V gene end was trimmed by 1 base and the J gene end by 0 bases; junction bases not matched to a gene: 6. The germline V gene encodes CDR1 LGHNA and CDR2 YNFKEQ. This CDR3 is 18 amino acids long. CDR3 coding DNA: TGTGCCAGCAGCCAAGGCCTAGCGGGGGACCTCTCCTACAATGAGCAGTTCTTC. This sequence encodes CASSQGLAGDLSYNEQFF.

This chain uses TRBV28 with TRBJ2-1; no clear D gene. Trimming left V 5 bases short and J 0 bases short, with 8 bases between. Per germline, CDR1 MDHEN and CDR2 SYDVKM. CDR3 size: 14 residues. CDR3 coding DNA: TGTGCCAGCAGTATGGAGAGCTCCTACAATGAGCAGTTCTTC. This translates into CASSMESSYNEQFF.

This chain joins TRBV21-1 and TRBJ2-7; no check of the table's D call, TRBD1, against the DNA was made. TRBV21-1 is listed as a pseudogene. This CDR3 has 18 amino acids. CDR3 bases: TGTGCCAGCAGCAAGATCGGGGAAAGGACAGGGTGGTTTGACGAGCAGTACTTC. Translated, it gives CASSKIGERTGWFDEQYF.

CDR3: CSVGGGKRAEAFF. CDR3 sequence (DNA): TGCAGCGTTGGGGGGGGGAAGCGGGCTGAAGCTTTCTTT. The rearrangement joins TRBV29-1 to TRBJ1-1; tentatively, D is TRBD1 (5 bases). The CDR3 is made up of 13 amino acids. V lost 4 bases to trimming and J lost 6 bases, with 15 bases between them. Germline values: CDR1 SQVTM, CDR2 ANQGSEA.

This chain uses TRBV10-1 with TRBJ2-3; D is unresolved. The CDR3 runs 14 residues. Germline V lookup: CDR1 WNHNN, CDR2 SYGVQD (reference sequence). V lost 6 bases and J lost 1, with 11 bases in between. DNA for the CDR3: TGCGCCAGCAGATTTCCCCACTGCACAGATACGCAGTATTTT. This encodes CASRFPHCTDTQYF.

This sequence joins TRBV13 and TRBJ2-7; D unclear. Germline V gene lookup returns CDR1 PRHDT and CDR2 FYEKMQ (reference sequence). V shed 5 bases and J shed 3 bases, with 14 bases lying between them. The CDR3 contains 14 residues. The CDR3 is CASSTQAGFYEQYF. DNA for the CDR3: TGTGCCAGCAGCACCCAGGCCGGTTTCTACGAGCAGTACTTC.

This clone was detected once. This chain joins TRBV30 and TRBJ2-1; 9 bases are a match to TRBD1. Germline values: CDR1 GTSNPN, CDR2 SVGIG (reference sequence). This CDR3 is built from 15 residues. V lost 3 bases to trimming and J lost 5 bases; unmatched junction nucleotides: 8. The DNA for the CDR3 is TGTGCCTGGAGGACGCCGGGACAGGGCCACAATGAGCAGTTCTTC. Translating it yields CAWRTPGQGHNEQFF.

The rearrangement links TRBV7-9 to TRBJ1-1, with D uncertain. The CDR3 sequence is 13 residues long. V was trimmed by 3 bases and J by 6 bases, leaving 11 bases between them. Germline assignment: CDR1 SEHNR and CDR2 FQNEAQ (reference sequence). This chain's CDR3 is CASSFRGVPEAFF. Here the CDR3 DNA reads TGTGCCAGCAGCTTCCGGGGAGTACCTGAAGCTTTCTTT. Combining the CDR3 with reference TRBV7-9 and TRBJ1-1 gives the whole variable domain DTGVSQNPRHKITKRGQNVTFRCDPISEHNRLYWYRQTLGQGPEFLTYFQNEAQLEKSRLLSDRFSAERPKGSFSTLEIQRTEQGDSAMYLCASSFRGVPEAFFGQGTRLTVV.

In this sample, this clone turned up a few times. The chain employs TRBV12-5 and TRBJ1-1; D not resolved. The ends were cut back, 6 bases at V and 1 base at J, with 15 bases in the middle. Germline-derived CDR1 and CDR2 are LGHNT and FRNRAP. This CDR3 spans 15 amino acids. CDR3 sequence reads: CASGRLSTENTEAFF. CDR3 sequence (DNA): TGTGCTAGTGGACGCCTATCTACAGAGAACACTGAAGCTTTCTTT.